Below, 29 T cell receptor beta chains from the same sample are listed, as sequenced in a study of T cells expressing NK-cell markers. Following a re-call of the 5' RACE reads, TCRdb has one entry per CDR3 protein and lacks DNA. The sample has roughly 350,000 distinct CDR3 sequences. Sequenced: blood T cells: a sorted CD56 or NKG2C T cell subset, CD4+ or CD8+ T cells, or bulk PBMC T cells (not recorded which). Receptors were obtained from a man aged 18-69 years in good health.

The genes are TRBV11-2 and TRBJ2-1; the TCRdb D gene call, TRBD1, has no DNA to confirm it. This CDR3 spans 16 amino acids. Germline V gene data show CDR1 as SGHAT and CDR2 as FQNNGV. CDR3 region: CASSLDLWGAGDEQFF.

The chain is built from TRBV28 and TRBJ2-2; TCRdb picks TRBD2, but there is no DNA to check that call. This CDR3 region has 18 residues. Germline V gene sequence: CDR1 MDHEN, CDR2 SYDVKM. CDR3 region: CASIPRGLAGGRGGELFF.

This CDR3 reads CASSLGGGDRDALSSYEQYF. This chain connects TRBV5-1 to TRBJ2-7; TCRdb's D call of TRBD1 is untestable without DNA. CDR3 length equals 20 residues. Germline lookup yields CDR1 SGHRS and CDR2 YFSETQ.

The chain links TRBV12-3 or TRBV12-4 to TRBJ2-1. This CDR3 has 14 amino acids. CDR3 sequence reads: CASSTLSTSPEQFF.

The chain joins TRBV20-1 to TRBJ1-2. Germline lookup yields CDR1 DFQATT and CDR2 SNEGSKA (reference sequence). CDR3 size: 13 residues. CDR3: CSASVGRGGGYTF.

The genes are TRBV3-1 and TRBJ2-7; the TCRdb D gene call, TRBD2, has no DNA to confirm it. Germline V gives CDR1 LGHDT, CDR2 YNNKEL (reference sequence). This CDR3 is built from 17 residues. The CDR3 region is CASSAPTLAGRPYEQYF.

The chain couples TRBV14 to TRBJ2-1; TCRdb's D call of TRBD2 is untestable without DNA. Germline loops: CDR1 SGHDN, CDR2 FVKESK. This CDR3 has 21 amino acids. CDR3 amino acids: CASSQSLRLRGGMLLKDEQFF.

V is TRBV9 and J is TRBJ2-1; TCRdb proposes TRBD1, but this gene call is untestable without DNA. CDR1 is SGDLS and CDR2 is YYNGEE in the germline V gene. The CDR3 has 15 amino acids. The CDR3 region is CASSAGWGGRNEQFF. The variable domain in full, completed from reference TRBV9 and TRBJ2-1, reads DSGVTQTPKHLITATGQRVTLRCSPRSGDLSVYWYQQSLDQGLQFLIQYYNGEERAKGNILERFSAQQFPDLHSELNLSSLELGDSALYFCASSAGWGGRNEQFFGPGTRLTVL.

The genes are TRBV14 and TRBJ2-2; the D gene TCRdb calls, TRBD1, cannot be checked with no DNA. The CDR3 runs 13 residues. The germline gives CDR1 SGHDN, CDR2 FVKESK. CDR3 loop: CASSLRQGGELFF.

This chain uses TRBV2 with TRBJ2-7; TCRdb indicates TRBD1, and absent DNA this call remains unverified. The CDR3 is 16 amino acids. Germline V gene lookup returns CDR1 SNHLY and CDR2 FYNNEI. The CDR3 protein is CASSGQQGWYSYEQYF.

This chain connects TRBV6-1 to TRBJ1-4. Germline assignment: CDR1 MNHNS and CDR2 SASEGT. The CDR3 consists of 15 residues. This CDR3 reads CASSRRFFQNEKLFF.

The genes are TRBV7-3 and TRBJ2-1; TCRdb proposes TRBD1, but this gene call is untestable without DNA. Germline CDR1 and CDR2: SGHTA and FQGTGA. The CDR3 spans 16 residues. The chain's CDR3 is CASSLAGTMFYNEQFF.

The chain employs TRBV6-2 or TRBV6-3 and TRBJ1-1. The CDR3 is 14 amino acids. Looked up from germline, CDR1 is MNHEY and CDR2 is SVGEGT. This chain's CDR3 is CASSSSGEYTEAFF.

This chain links TRBV12-3 or TRBV12-4 with TRBJ2-4; with no DNA, the TCRdb D assignment of TRBD1 cannot be verified. The CDR3 has 15 residues. CDR3 protein: CASSFKTGDWDIQYF.

The chain recombines TRBV5-1 with TRBJ2-4. The CDR3 totals 16 residues. The germline V gene has CDR1 SGHRS and CDR2 YFSETQ. The CDR3 loop is CASSPLQQAAKNIQYF. The full variable domain, rest sourced from reference TRBV5-1 and TRBJ2-4, is KAGVTQTPRYLIKTRGQQVTLSCSPISGHRSVSWYQQTPGQGLQFLFEYFSETQRNKGNFPGRFSGRQFSNSRSEMNVSTLELGDSALYLCASSPLQQAAKNIQYFGAGTRLSVL.

V gene TRBV5-6 combines with J gene TRBJ1-6. Germline V gene data show CDR1 as SGHDT and CDR2 as YYEEEE. CDR3 length equals 14 residues. CDR3: CASSLARGLSPLHF.

V gene TRBV10-3 combines with J gene TRBJ2-3; TCRdb designates TRBD2, a call that cannot be tested without DNA. Looked up from germline, CDR1 is ENHRY and CDR2 is SYGVKD. The CDR3 spans 16 residues. The CDR3 sequence is CAISDWSGGRVDTQYF.

V usage is TRBV7-2 and J usage is TRBJ1-1; absent DNA, TCRdb's TRBD1 call cannot be checked. The germline V gene encodes CDR1 SGHTA and CDR2 FQGNSA. The CDR3 covers 13 residues. CDR3 amino acids: CASTTRGRTEAFF.

This sequence joins TRBV2 and TRBJ2-1; TCRdb outputs TRBD1, but without DNA this stays unchecked. The CDR3 loop spans 14 amino acids. Germline lookup yields CDR1 SNHLY and CDR2 FYNNEI. CDR3 residues: CASVRDREVNEQFF.

CDR3 protein: CASSAPGTGSNSPLHF. The rearrangement links TRBV21-1 to TRBJ1-6; TCRdb gives TRBD1 as the D gene, but with no DNA this cannot be confirmed. TRBV21-1 is marked as a pseudogene. The length of the CDR3 is 16 residues.

The CDR3 sequence is CATSRDLMMERGGLAATQYF. J is TRBJ2-3 and V is TRBV15; no DNA is available, so the TRBD2 call from TCRdb remains unchecked. The CDR3 sequence is 20 residues long. Per germline, CDR1 LNHNV and CDR2 YYDKDF (reference sequence).

This chain connects TRBV7-2 to TRBJ2-2; the D gene TCRdb calls, TRBD2, cannot be checked with no DNA. Germline V lookup: CDR1 SGHTA, CDR2 FQGNSA. The CDR3 has 17 amino acids. This chain's CDR3 is CASSRKTSGGPTGELFF.

This chain connects TRBV5-6 to TRBJ1-5. CDR3 length: 12 residues. Germline V lookup: CDR1 SGHDT, CDR2 YYEEEE. The CDR3 region is CASSLWGQPQHF.

This chain connects TRBV7-2 to TRBJ2-5; the TCRdb D gene call, TRBD1, has no DNA to confirm it. Looked up from germline, CDR1 is SGHTA and CDR2 is FQGNSA. This CDR3 is 14 amino acids long. CDR3: CAIGAGRLGETQYF.

The chain employs TRBV20-1 and TRBJ1-1. The CDR3 runs to 14 residues. Germline CDR1 reads DFQATT; CDR2 reads SNEGSKA (reference sequence). The CDR3: CSARDVRVNTEAFF.

The CDR3 protein is CTSTLQETQYF. V is TRBV1 and J is TRBJ2-5. TRBV1 is a listed pseudogene. The CDR3 runs to 11 residues.

CDR3 region: CASSLQGAPGETQYF. The chain joins TRBV12-3 or TRBV12-4 to TRBJ2-5; TCRdb proposes TRBD1, but this gene call is untestable without DNA. The CDR3 has 15 residues.

The V call is TRBV12-3 or TRBV12-4, the J call TRBJ2-5; no DNA is available, so the TRBD1 call from TCRdb remains unchecked. This CDR3 is 14 amino acids long. The CDR3 here is CASLLGGGRETQYF.

This chain links TRBV9 with TRBJ1-6; TCRdb's D call of TRBD1 is untestable without DNA. The length of the CDR3 is 14 residues. The germline V gene has CDR1 SGDLS and CDR2 YYNGEE. The chain's CDR3 is CASSATGGYSPLHF. Full variable domain (outside the CDR3, taken from reference TRBV9 and TRBJ1-6): DSGVTQTPKHLITATGQRVTLRCSPRSGDLSVYWYQQSLDQGLQFLIQYYNGEERAKGNILERFSAQQFPDLHSELNLSSLELGDSALYFCASSATGGYSPLHFGNGTRLTVT.